A single TCR beta chain is shown here with its context. The antigen is unknown. This specimen belongs to a study of T cell responses to AZD1222 COVID-19 vaccine. The study's findings and limits: Clonal diversity may have been underestimated in mostly white British donors.

Sequencing was performed with immunoSEQ multiplex PCR; in TCRdb, only in-frame clones are kept and a portion is missing. The sample shows more than 95,000 clones, roughly 87% of them seen only once. This receptor was identified in an adult in good health. Sample: peripheral blood, taken on day 0 of AZD1222 vaccination.

The CDR3 coding sequence is TGTGCCAGCAGCTCCGGGACAGAGCCTAATTCACCCCTCCACTTT. Translated, it gives CASSSGTEPNSPLHF. The J gene is TRBJ1-6, the V gene TRBV11-3; 7 bases line up with TRBD1. The CDR3 covers 15 residues. CDR1 SGHNT and CDR2 YENEEA come from the germline V gene. V lost 4 bases to trimming and J lost 6 bases; unmatched junction nucleotides: 6. Variable domain in full (rest from reference TRBV11-3 and TRBJ1-6): EAGVVQSPRYKIIEKKQPVAFWCNPISGHNTLYWYLQNLGQGPELLIRYENEEAVDDSQLPKDRFSAERLKGVDSTLKIQPAELGDSAVYLCASSSGTEPNSPLHFGNGTRLTVT.